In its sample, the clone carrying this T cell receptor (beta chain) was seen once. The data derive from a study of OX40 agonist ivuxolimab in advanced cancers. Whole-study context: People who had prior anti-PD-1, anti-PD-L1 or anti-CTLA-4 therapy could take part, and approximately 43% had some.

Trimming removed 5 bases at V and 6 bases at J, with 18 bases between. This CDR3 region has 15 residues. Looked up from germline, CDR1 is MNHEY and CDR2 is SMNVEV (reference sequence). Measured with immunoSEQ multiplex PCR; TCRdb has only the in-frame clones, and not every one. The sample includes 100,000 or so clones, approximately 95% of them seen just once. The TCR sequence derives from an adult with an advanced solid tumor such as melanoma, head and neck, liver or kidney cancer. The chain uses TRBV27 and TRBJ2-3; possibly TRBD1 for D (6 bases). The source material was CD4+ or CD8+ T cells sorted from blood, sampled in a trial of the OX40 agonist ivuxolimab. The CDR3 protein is CASSHRDKSADTQYF. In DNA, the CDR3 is TGTGCCAGCAGTCATCGGGACAAGTCGGCGGATACGCAGTATTTT.